A selection of T cell receptor beta chains follows, all from one sample in a study of CD8+ T cells in alopecia areata. Generated by immunoSEQ multiplex PCR, the TCRdb table keeps only in-frame clones and is missing some. The table lists 150,000 to 200,000 clones, 55% to 75% of them singletons. The specimen was CD4+ T cells sorted from blood, collected at week 24, from a patient treated with tofacitinib. These receptors came from a human donor with alopecia areata. Both conserved end residues are part of each CDR3. The order of the fields is V gene, J gene, D gene, clone size, CDR3 DNA, CDR3 protein. The D gene is left open where the match is weak. Part of the rows lack a size; the others show once, few, many or a class for expanded clones.

v_call: TRBV30; j_call: TRBJ2-3; d_call: TRBD2; clone_size: once; cdr3_nt: TGTGCCTGGAGCCGAAGACTAGCCCATAGCACAGATACGCAGTATTTT; cdr3_aa: CAWSRRLAHSTDTQYF
v_call: TRBV13; j_call: TRBJ2-1; d_call: -; clone_size: -; cdr3_nt: TGTGCCAGCAGCCGGTCTTCCAATGAGCAGTTCTTC; cdr3_aa: CASSRSSNEQFF
v_call: TRBV27; j_call: TRBJ1-6; d_call: TRBD1; clone_size: -; cdr3_nt: TGTGCCAGCAGTTTAACAGGCCCGGGGACAGGAGGCTCACCCCTCCACTTT; cdr3_aa: CASSLTGPGTGGSPLHF
v_call: TRBV2; j_call: TRBJ1-1; d_call: -; clone_size: -; cdr3_nt: TGTGCCAGCAGTGATAACCGGGCCACTGAAGCTTTCTTT; cdr3_aa: CASSDNRATEAFF
v_call: TRBV2; j_call: TRBJ1-2; d_call: TRBD1; clone_size: once; cdr3_nt: TGTGCCAGCAGTGTACGGACGACAGGGGGCGACTATGGCTACACCTTC; cdr3_aa: CASSVRTTGGDYGYTF
v_call: TRBV5-1; j_call: TRBJ2-6; d_call: -; clone_size: -; cdr3_nt: TGCGCCAGCAGCTTGCCGGAGGCGGGGCTAGGGGCCAACGTCCTGACTTTC; cdr3_aa: CASSLPEAGLGANVLTF
v_call: TRBV6-1; j_call: TRBJ1-5; d_call: TRBD1; clone_size: few; cdr3_nt: TGTGCCAGCGGCGGGACAGGGAACCAGCCCCAGCATTTT; cdr3_aa: CASGGTGNQPQHF
v_call: TRBV7-6; j_call: TRBJ2-7; d_call: TRBD2; clone_size: -; cdr3_nt: TGTGCCAGCAGCTTAGGCGGGGGGCAGACCTACGAGCAGTACTTC; cdr3_aa: CASSLGGGQTYEQYF
v_call: TRBV2; j_call: TRBJ2-1; d_call: -; clone_size: -; cdr3_nt: TGTGCCAGCAGTTACACACGAAATGAGCAGTTCTTC; cdr3_aa: CASSYTRNEQFF
v_call: TRBV2; j_call: TRBJ1-1; d_call: TRBD1; clone_size: few; cdr3_nt: TGTGCCAGCATGACAGGGGGCTCGGGCACTGAAGCTTTCTTT; cdr3_aa: CASMTGGSGTEAFF
v_call: TRBV5-5; j_call: TRBJ2-3; d_call: -; clone_size: few; cdr3_nt: TGTGCCAGCAGCTTGTACTCTACCCCTAGCACAGATACGCAGTATTTT; cdr3_aa: CASSLYSTPSTDTQYF
v_call: TRBV21-1; j_call: TRBJ2-5; d_call: -; clone_size: -; cdr3_nt: TGTGCCAGCAGCAAAGTGCCCACAGACTTGGAGACCCAGTACTTC; cdr3_aa: CASSKVPTDLETQYF
v_call: TRBV30; j_call: TRBJ2-6; d_call: -; clone_size: -; cdr3_nt: TGTGCAGGTGACAGGTTTAGCTCTGGGGCCAACGTCCTGACTTTC; cdr3_aa: CAGDRFSSGANVLTF
v_call: TRBV5-1; j_call: TRBJ2-2; d_call: -; clone_size: -; cdr3_nt: TGCGCCAGCAGCTTGGCCTTGGATACCGGGGAGCTGTTTTTT; cdr3_aa: CASSLALDTGELFF
v_call: TRBV29-1; j_call: TRBJ2-5; d_call: -; clone_size: -; cdr3_nt: TGCAGCGTAGCGGGTGGAGAGACCCAGTACTTC; cdr3_aa: CSVAGGETQYF
v_call: TRBV5-1; j_call: TRBJ1-2; d_call: -; clone_size: few; cdr3_nt: TGCGCCAGCAGCCAAACAGGAAACTATGGCTACACCTTC; cdr3_aa: CASSQTGNYGYTF
v_call: TRBV27; j_call: TRBJ2-7; d_call: -; clone_size: -; cdr3_nt: TGTGCCAGCAGTTCCGATCCCAGCTCCTACGAGCAGTACTTC; cdr3_aa: CASSSDPSSYEQYF
v_call: TRBV6-5; j_call: TRBJ1-1; d_call: -; clone_size: -; cdr3_nt: TGTGCCAGCGGTTGGTTGGGGTTCACTGAAGCTTTCTTT; cdr3_aa: CASGWLGFTEAFF
v_call: TRBV9; j_call: TRBJ2-5; d_call: -; clone_size: -; cdr3_nt: TGTGCCAGCAGCGGAGGCCCCCTTGAGACCCAGTACTTC; cdr3_aa: CASSGGPLETQYF
v_call: TRBV7-2; j_call: TRBJ1-6; d_call: -; clone_size: few; cdr3_nt: TGTGCCAGCAGCTTAAACAGGGATAATTCACCCCTCCACTTT; cdr3_aa: CASSLNRDNSPLHF
v_call: TRBV5-1; j_call: TRBJ2-2; d_call: TRBD1; clone_size: -; cdr3_nt: TGCGCCAGCAGCTCCTCGGACAGGGCTTACGGGGAGCTGTTTTTT; cdr3_aa: CASSSSDRAYGELFF
v_call: TRBV29-1; j_call: TRBJ1-1; d_call: -; clone_size: -; cdr3_nt: TGCAGCGTTGGGCAAGTGGTTCGCACTGAAGCTTTCTTT; cdr3_aa: CSVGQVVRTEAFF
v_call: TRBV11-3; j_call: TRBJ2-4; d_call: -; clone_size: -; cdr3_nt: TGTGCCAGCAGCTTCGTTCAGGGGGGGCGGTTTCAGTACTTC; cdr3_aa: CASSFVQGGRFQYF
v_call: TRBV27; j_call: TRBJ1-2; d_call: -; clone_size: -; cdr3_nt: TGTGCCAGCAGTACCACCGCGGGCGCGGGCTATGGCTACACCTTC; cdr3_aa: CASSTTAGAGYGYTF
v_call: TRBV5-6; j_call: TRBJ1-2; d_call: -; clone_size: once; cdr3_nt: TGTGCCAGCAGCTTGGCAGGATTGGATGGCTACACCTTC; cdr3_aa: CASSLAGLDGYTF
v_call: TRBV18; j_call: TRBJ1-1; d_call: -; clone_size: -; cdr3_nt: TGTGCCAGCTCCCAGATGGGGAACAAGGCGTTTGAAGCTTTCTTT; cdr3_aa: CASSQMGNKAFEAFF
v_call: TRBV7-8; j_call: TRBJ2-5; d_call: TRBD1; clone_size: -; cdr3_nt: TGTGCCAGCAGCTCGACAGGGGGCTCAGAGACCCAGTACTTC; cdr3_aa: CASSSTGGSETQYF
v_call: TRBV4-2; j_call: TRBJ2-6; d_call: -; clone_size: few; cdr3_nt: TGTGCCAGCAGCCCGTCTGGGGCCAACGTCCTGACTTTC; cdr3_aa: CASSPSGANVLTF
v_call: TRBV29-1; j_call: TRBJ1-5; d_call: TRBD1; clone_size: few; cdr3_nt: TGCAGCGCGAAAACCGGGACAGGGGACCAGCCCCAGCATTTT; cdr3_aa: CSAKTGTGDQPQHF
v_call: TRBV7-2; j_call: TRBJ2-6; d_call: -; clone_size: -; cdr3_nt: TGTGCCAGCAGCTTAGGGAATACAGGGGCCAACGTCCTGACTTTC; cdr3_aa: CASSLGNTGANVLTF
v_call: TRBV7-9; j_call: TRBJ2-2; d_call: TRBD2; clone_size: once; cdr3_nt: TGTGCCAGCAGCTTAGCGCGCGGGGGGCCGGAGGGAACCGGGGAGCTGTTTTTT; cdr3_aa: CASSLARGGPEGTGELFF
v_call: TRBV4-1; j_call: TRBJ2-7; d_call: -; clone_size: -; cdr3_nt: TGCGCCAGCAGCCAAGGGACAGTGACCTACGAGCAGTACTTC; cdr3_aa: CASSQGTVTYEQYF
v_call: TRBV15; j_call: TRBJ1-3; d_call: -; clone_size: -; cdr3_nt: TGTGCCACCAGCAGCCACCGGGGCTCTGGAAACACCATATATTTT; cdr3_aa: CATSSHRGSGNTIYF
v_call: TRBV29-1; j_call: TRBJ1-2; d_call: -; clone_size: -; cdr3_nt: TGCAGCGTTGTGTGGGTTCCCCACGACTCCTATGGCTACACCTTC; cdr3_aa: CSVVWVPHDSYGYTF
v_call: TRBV14; j_call: TRBJ2-7; d_call: TRBD1; clone_size: -; cdr3_nt: TGTGCCAGCAGCCCCGGGACAGGGCCCTACGAGCAGTACTTC; cdr3_aa: CASSPGTGPYEQYF
v_call: TRBV11-1; j_call: TRBJ2-2; d_call: TRBD1; clone_size: -; cdr3_nt: TGTGCCAGCAGCTTATCGACAGGGATCCCCGGGGAGCTGTTTTTT; cdr3_aa: CASSLSTGIPGELFF
v_call: TRBV4-1; j_call: TRBJ1-6; d_call: -; clone_size: -; cdr3_nt: TGCGCCAGCAGCCGCTTATCATCACCCCTCCACTTT; cdr3_aa: CASSRLSSPLHF
v_call: TRBV29-1; j_call: TRBJ1-1; d_call: -; clone_size: -; cdr3_nt: TGCAGCGCCAACTGGGTTGACACTGAAGCTTTCTTT; cdr3_aa: CSANWVDTEAFF
v_call: TRBV10-3; j_call: TRBJ2-2; d_call: TRBD1; clone_size: -; cdr3_nt: TGTGCCATCCGGGAAAGGACAGGGGTGGCCGGGGAGCTGTTTTTT; cdr3_aa: CAIRERTGVAGELFF
v_call: TRBV27; j_call: TRBJ2-5; d_call: -; clone_size: few; cdr3_nt: TGTGCCAGCAGTTACCTACCGGGACAAGAGACCCAGTACTTC; cdr3_aa: CASSYLPGQETQYF
v_call: TRBV30; j_call: TRBJ1-6; d_call: TRBD1; clone_size: once; cdr3_nt: TGTGCCTTCAAACAGGGGGGGTATAATTCACCCCTCCACTTT; cdr3_aa: CAFKQGGYNSPLHF
v_call: TRBV30; j_call: TRBJ1-4; d_call: -; clone_size: -; cdr3_nt: TGTGCCCTCGGAGGAGATAATGAAAAACTGTTTTTT; cdr3_aa: CALGGDNEKLFF
v_call: TRBV5-1; j_call: TRBJ1-1; d_call: -; clone_size: -; cdr3_nt: TGCGCCAGCAGCTTGGAGTCGAACACTGAAGCTTTCTTT; cdr3_aa: CASSLESNTEAFF
v_call: TRBV6-5; j_call: TRBJ2-7; d_call: TRBD2; clone_size: -; cdr3_nt: TGTGCCAGCAGTTTTAGCGGGGGGCCCTACGAGCAGTACTTC; cdr3_aa: CASSFSGGPYEQYF
v_call: TRBV25-1; j_call: TRBJ2-5; d_call: TRBD1; clone_size: -; cdr3_nt: TGTGCCAGCAGACCCGCGGTTGTGGACAGGGCCCAAGAGACCCAGTACTTC; cdr3_aa: CASRPAVVDRAQETQYF
v_call: TRBV15; j_call: TRBJ2-7; d_call: -; clone_size: -; cdr3_nt: TGTGCCACCAGCAGAGGGCTAGAGGACTCCTACGAGCAGTACTTC; cdr3_aa: CATSRGLEDSYEQYF
v_call: TRBV11-2; j_call: TRBJ2-5; d_call: -; clone_size: few; cdr3_nt: TGTGCCAGCAGCTTTGGACCCCGCCGGACCCAGTACTTC; cdr3_aa: CASSFGPRRTQYF
v_call: TRBV4-2; j_call: TRBJ1-5; d_call: -; clone_size: few; cdr3_nt: TGTGCCAGCAGCCAAGATGGGTCGGCCAATCAGCCCCAGCATTTT; cdr3_aa: CASSQDGSANQPQHF
v_call: TRBV5-6; j_call: TRBJ1-2; d_call: -; clone_size: -; cdr3_nt: TGTGCCAGCAGCTCCCCAGGGGTCTACTATGGCTACACCTTC; cdr3_aa: CASSSPGVYYGYTF
v_call: TRBV5-5; j_call: TRBJ2-3; d_call: -; clone_size: -; cdr3_nt: TGTGCCAGCAGCTTTCAACAGGGCACAGATACGCAGTATTTT; cdr3_aa: CASSFQQGTDTQYF
v_call: TRBV5-1; j_call: TRBJ1-2; d_call: TRBD1; clone_size: -; cdr3_nt: TGCGCCAGCAGCTCAGACAGGGAGTGGAGTGGCTACACCTTC; cdr3_aa: CASSSDREWSGYTF
v_call: TRBV5-1; j_call: TRBJ1-2; d_call: TRBD1; clone_size: -; cdr3_nt: TGCGCCAGCAGCCTTGCTCCGGGACAGGGGGATGGCTACACCTTC; cdr3_aa: CASSLAPGQGDGYTF
v_call: TRBV27; j_call: TRBJ2-6; d_call: TRBD1; clone_size: few; cdr3_nt: TGTGCCAGCAGTTTACGGGGACAGGGGGCCATGGCCAACGTCCTGACTTTC; cdr3_aa: CASSLRGQGAMANVLTF
v_call: TRBV29-1; j_call: TRBJ2-1; d_call: -; clone_size: few; cdr3_nt: TGCAGCGCCACGCTAGTCGCTACCTACAATGAGCAGTTCTTC; cdr3_aa: CSATLVATYNEQFF